This is a list of T cell receptor beta chains from one sample in a study of T cell repertoires in cytomegalovirus infection. TCRdb reanalysed the reads using MiXCR and keeps one entry per CDR3 protein. The sample carries about 320,000 distinct CDR3 sequences, around a tenth recorded once. Input material: PBMCs. Receptor source: a human donor in good health (CMV status not recorded). Some clones in this sample may be carry-over from other donors' samples. The CDR3 runs from the conserved cysteine through the conserved F or W. The D gene is left open where the match is weak. Rows give clone size only sometimes, using once, few, many, or a class for an expanded clone.

abundance,d_gene,j_gene,v_gene,CDR3aa,CDR3nt
many,TRBD1,TRBJ1-5,TRBV7-8,CASSRSGTGRAQPQHF,TGTGCCAGCAGCCGTTCGGGGACAGGAAGGGCGCAGCCCCAGCATTTT
many,TRBD2,TRBJ2-1,TRBV7-2,CASSFSGRAGNEQFF,TGTGCCAGCAGCTTTAGCGGGAGGGCCGGGAATGAGCAGTTCTTC
.,TRBD2,TRBJ2-3,TRBV6-5,CASSLAGGKTDTQYF,TGTGCCAGCAGTCTAGCGGGAGGAAAGACAGATACGCAGTATTTT
many,.,TRBJ1-3,TRBV30,CAWSDRRSRSSGNTIYF,TGTGCCTGGAGTGATAGGCGGAGCCGGAGCTCTGGAAACACCATATATTTT
many,.,TRBJ1-2,TRBV7-2,CASSLTRGRKGYTF,TGTGCCAGCAGCTTGACTCGGGGGCGTAAGGGCTACACCTTC
.,.,TRBJ1-6,TRBV27,CASRMQGGNSPLHF,TGTGCCAGCAGAATGCAGGGAGGCAATTCACCCCTCCACTTT
few,.,TRBJ2-2,TRBV7-6,CASSSRGGYPPTNTGELFF,TGTGCCAGCAGCTCCAGGGGGGGGTACCCTCCCACGAACACCGGGGAGCTGTTTTTT
few,TRBD1,TRBJ1-1,TRBV2,CASTDRGVTEAFF,TGTGCCAGCACGGACAGGGGGGTCACTGAAGCTTTCTTT
many,.,TRBJ1-6,TRBV7-8,CASSWDTLSSYNSPLHF,TGTGCCAGCAGTTGGGACACCCTGAGCTCCTATAATTCACCCCTCCACTTT
.,.,TRBJ1-3,TRBV18,CASSPRQVLPASSGNTIYF,TGTGCCAGCTCACCACGACAGGTTCTTCCCGCCTCCTCTGGAAACACCATATATTTT
.,.,TRBJ2-1,TRBV30,CAWSPPPGSGNEQFF,TGTGCCTGGAGCCCCCCTCCCGGGAGCGGCAATGAGCAGTTCTTC
.,TRBD1,TRBJ2-7,TRBV20-1,CSATGQGIYEQYF,TGCAGTGCGACGGGACAGGGAATCTACGAGCAGTACTTC
.,.,TRBJ1-1,TRBV19,CASSIGQRGTEAFF,TGTGCCAGTAGTATTGGGCAGCGGGGCACTGAAGCTTTCTTT
few,TRBD1,TRBJ1-2,TRBV29-1,CSVRTGDGYTF,TGCAGCGTCCGGACAGGGGATGGCTACACCTTC
.,.,TRBJ2-1,TRBV18,CASSAGSSYNEQFF,TGTGCCAGCTCGGCGGGAAGCTCCTACAATGAGCAGTTCTTC
.,.,TRBJ1-6,TRBV4-2,CASSQDRNSPLHF,TGTGCCAGCAGCCAAGACAGGAATTCACCCCTCCACTTT
.,.,TRBJ2-2,TRBV19,CASSNPGDGNTGELFF,TGTGCCAGTAGTAACCCGGGGGACGGAAACACCGGGGAGCTGTTTTTT
many,TRBD1,TRBJ2-4,TRBV7-2,CASSSAGTAVHLAKNIQYF,TGTGCCAGCAGCTCAGCCGGGACAGCTGTTCATCTAGCCAAAAACATTCAGTACTTC
many,.,TRBJ2-5,TRBV7-2,CASSYSGQGVQETQYF,TGTGCCAGCAGTTATAGCGGACAAGGAGTCCAAGAGACCCAGTACTTC
many,TRBD1,TRBJ1-2,TRBV12-3/TRBV12-4,CASRRQGAGSYGYTF,TGTGCCAGCAGACGACAGGGGGCAGGGAGCTATGGCTACACCTTC
many,.,TRBJ2-5,TRBV7-9,CASSFMGGGETQYF,TGTGCCAGCAGCTTCATGGGGGGAGGAGAGACCCAGTACTTC
.,TRBD1,TRBJ1-2,TRBV6-2/TRBV6-3,CARSPPSATGFDGYTF,TGTGCCAGAAGTCCTCCATCCGCGACAGGGTTTGATGGCTACACCTTC
many,TRBD1,TRBJ1-2,TRBV28,CASLFGQGGGYTF,TGTGCCAGCCTCTTCGGACAGGGCGGCGGCTACACCTTC
many,TRBD1,TRBJ1-1,TRBV12-3/TRBV12-4,CASSSKGTGNTEAFF,TGTGCCAGCAGTTCCAAGGGGACAGGGAACACTGAAGCTTTCTTT